Following are 2 T cell receptor beta chains from one sample sequenced in a study of shared clonotypes between healthy human individuals. Here immunoSEQ multiplex PCR was the method, and the copy in TCRdb shows in-frame clones only, minus some. This table holds over a million clones, roughly 96% found once. Sample: naive CD4+ T cells sorted from blood. Subset indicated: CD45RA+ positively selected. Every receptor here comes from a young man in good health.

This clone was seen a single time. The gene calls are TRBV7-9 and TRBJ2-1; D perhaps matches TRBD1 (5 bases). Germline CDR1 is SEHNR and CDR2 is FQNEAQ (reference sequence). The CDR3 spans 16 residues. V was shortened by 4 bases and J by 0 bases, with 13 bases between the two germline ends. In DNA, the CDR3 is TGTGCCAGCAGCTCCATTAGGGGCACCTCCTACAATGAGCAGTTCTTC. It encodes CASSSIRGTSYNEQFF.

The V and J genes are TRBV4-1 and TRBJ1-1, with D uncertain. Trimming pared 1 base from V and 3 bases from J, leaving 12 bases between. This CDR3 region has 15 residues. Germline loops: CDR1 MGHRA, CDR2 YSYEKL. The CDR3 is CASSQGSIRDTEAFF. In nucleotides, the CDR3 is TGCGCCAGCAGCCAAGGGTCCATCCGGGACACTGAAGCTTTCTTT.